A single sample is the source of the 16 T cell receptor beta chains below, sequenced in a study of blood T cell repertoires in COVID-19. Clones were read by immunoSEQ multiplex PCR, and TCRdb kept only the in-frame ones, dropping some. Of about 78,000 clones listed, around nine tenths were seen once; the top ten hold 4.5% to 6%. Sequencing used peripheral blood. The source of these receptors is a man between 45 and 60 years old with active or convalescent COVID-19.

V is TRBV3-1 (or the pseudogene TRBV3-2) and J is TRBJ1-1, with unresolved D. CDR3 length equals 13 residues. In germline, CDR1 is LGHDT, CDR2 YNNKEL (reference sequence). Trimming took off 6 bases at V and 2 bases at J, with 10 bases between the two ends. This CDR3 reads CASRQMSNTEAFF. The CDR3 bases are TGTGCCAGCAGACAGATGAGTAACACTGAAGCTTTCTTT.

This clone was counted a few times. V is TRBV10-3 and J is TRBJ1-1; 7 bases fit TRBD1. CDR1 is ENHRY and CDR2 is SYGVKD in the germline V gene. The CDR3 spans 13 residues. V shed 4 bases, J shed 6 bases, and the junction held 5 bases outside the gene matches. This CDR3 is CAISGQGGAEAFF. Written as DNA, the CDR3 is TGTGCCATCAGTGGACAGGGAGGCGCTGAAGCTTTCTTT.

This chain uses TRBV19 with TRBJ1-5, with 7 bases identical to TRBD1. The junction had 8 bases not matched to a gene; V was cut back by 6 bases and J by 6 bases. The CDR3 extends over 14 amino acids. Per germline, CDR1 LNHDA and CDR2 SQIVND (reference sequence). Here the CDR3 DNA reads TGTGCCAGTAGCCCAACAGGGGTGGTTCAGCCCCAGCATTTT. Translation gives CASSPTGVVQPQHF.

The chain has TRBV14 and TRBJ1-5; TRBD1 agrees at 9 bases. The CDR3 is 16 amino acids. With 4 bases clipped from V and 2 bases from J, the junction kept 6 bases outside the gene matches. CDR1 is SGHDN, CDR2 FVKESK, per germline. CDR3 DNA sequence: TGTGCCAGCAGCCTCCGGGACAGGGAGCGCAATCAGCCCCAGCATTTT. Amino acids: CASSLRDRERNQPQHF.

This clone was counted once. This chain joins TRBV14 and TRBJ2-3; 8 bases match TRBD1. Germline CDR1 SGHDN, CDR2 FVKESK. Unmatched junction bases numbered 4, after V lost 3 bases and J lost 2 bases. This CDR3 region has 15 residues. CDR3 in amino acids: CASSQGQEFTDTQYF. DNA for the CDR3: TGTGCCAGCAGCCAGGGACAGGAATTCACAGATACGCAGTATTTT.

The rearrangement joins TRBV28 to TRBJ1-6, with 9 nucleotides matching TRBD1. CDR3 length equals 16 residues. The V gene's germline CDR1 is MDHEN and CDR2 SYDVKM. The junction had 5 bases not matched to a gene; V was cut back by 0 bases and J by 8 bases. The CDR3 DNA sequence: TGTGCCAGCAGTTTATGGACGGGACAGGGAGATTCACCCCTCCACTTT. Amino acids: CASSLWTGQGDSPLHF.

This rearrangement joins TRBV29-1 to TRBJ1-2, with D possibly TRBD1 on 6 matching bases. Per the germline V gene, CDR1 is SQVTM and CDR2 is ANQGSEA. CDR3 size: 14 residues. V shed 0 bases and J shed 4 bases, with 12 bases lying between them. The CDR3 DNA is TGCAGCGTTGAAGATGGTGGCAGGGGCTATGGCTACACCTTC. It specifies CSVEDGGRGYGYTF.

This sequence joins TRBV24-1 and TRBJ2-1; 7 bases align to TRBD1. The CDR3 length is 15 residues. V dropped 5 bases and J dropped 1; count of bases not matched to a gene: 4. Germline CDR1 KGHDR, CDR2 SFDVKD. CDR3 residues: CATSAPTGSYNEQFF. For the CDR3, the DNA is TGTGCCACCAGTGCCCCGACAGGGTCCTACAATGAGCAGTTCTTC.

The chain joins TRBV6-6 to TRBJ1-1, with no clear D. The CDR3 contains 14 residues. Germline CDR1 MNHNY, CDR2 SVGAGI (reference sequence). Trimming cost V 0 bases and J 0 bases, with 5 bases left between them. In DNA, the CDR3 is TGTGCCAGCAGTTACTCGGAGGTGAACACTGAAGCTTTCTTT. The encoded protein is CASSYSEVNTEAFF.

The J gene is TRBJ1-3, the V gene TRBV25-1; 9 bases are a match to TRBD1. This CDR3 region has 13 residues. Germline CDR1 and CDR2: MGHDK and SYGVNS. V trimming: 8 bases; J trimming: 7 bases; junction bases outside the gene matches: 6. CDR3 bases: TGTGCCAGCGCCGGGACAGGGTTCAACACCATATATTTT. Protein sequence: CASAGTGFNTIYF.

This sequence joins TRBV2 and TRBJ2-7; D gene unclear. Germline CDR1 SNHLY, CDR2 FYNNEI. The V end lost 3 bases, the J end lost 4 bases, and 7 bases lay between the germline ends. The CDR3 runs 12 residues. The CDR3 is CASSEGSYEQYV. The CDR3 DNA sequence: TGTGCCAGCAGTGAGGGCAGTTACGAGCAGTACGTC.

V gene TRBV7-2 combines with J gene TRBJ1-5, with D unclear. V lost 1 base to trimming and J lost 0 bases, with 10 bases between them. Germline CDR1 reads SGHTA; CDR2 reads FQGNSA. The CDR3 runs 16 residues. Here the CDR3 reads CASSLDEGGSNQPQHF. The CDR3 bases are TGTGCCAGCAGCTTAGACGAGGGCGGTAGCAATCAGCCCCAGCATTTT.

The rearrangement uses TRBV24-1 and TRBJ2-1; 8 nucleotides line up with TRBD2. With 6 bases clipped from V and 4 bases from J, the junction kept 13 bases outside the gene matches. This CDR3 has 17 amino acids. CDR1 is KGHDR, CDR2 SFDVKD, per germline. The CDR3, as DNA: TGTGCCACCAGTCCCAAATCGGCGGGGGGCTTATACAATGAGCAGTTCTTC. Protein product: CATSPKSAGGLYNEQFF.

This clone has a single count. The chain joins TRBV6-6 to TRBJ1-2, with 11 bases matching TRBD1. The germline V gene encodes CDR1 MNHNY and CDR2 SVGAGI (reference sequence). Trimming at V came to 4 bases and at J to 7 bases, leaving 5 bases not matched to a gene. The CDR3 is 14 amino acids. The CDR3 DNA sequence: TGTGCCAGCAGTTTTCCGGGACAGGGGGTTGGCTACACCTTC. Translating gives CASSFPGQGVGYTF.

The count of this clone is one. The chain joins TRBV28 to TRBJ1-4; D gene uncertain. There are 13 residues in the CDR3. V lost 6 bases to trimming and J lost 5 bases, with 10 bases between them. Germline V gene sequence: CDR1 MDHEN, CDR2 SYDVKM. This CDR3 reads CASRLIRNEKLFF. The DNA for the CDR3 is TGTGCCAGCAGATTAATCAGGAATGAAAAACTGTTTTTT.

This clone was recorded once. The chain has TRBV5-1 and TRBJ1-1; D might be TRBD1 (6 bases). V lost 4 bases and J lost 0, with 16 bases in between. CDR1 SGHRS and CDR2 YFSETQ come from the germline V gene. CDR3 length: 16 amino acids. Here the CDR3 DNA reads TGCGCCAGCAGCCTCCGGGACACTCTATTGAACACTGAAGCTTTCTTT. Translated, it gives CASSLRDTLLNTEAFF.